Shown below are 27 T cell receptor beta chains from a single sample sequenced in a study of response to subunit inactivated influenza vaccine (dated by TCRdb to 2017 to 2018). Libraries were constructed by RT-PCR. TCRdb records Illumina HiSeq 2500 as the sequencer. TCRdb redid the processing of the public reads, applying fastp at Q25 and MiXCR, and retained in-frame beta chains. Every distinct CDR3 protein forms one entry, paired with its most common genes and DNA. This sample comprises 450,000 to 700,000 distinct CDR3 sequences, approximately 14% of them detected only once. The ten largest clonotypes hold more than 9.5% of the sample. Material: PBMCs from blood, obtained approximately 13 days after vaccination. The receptors derive from a man aged 45-60 years who received an inactivated influenza vaccine. Donor details come from another sample of the same person, matched by shared clones.

The table lists this clonotype with a few counts. V gene TRBV4-1 combines with J gene TRBJ2-2; 7 positions match TRBD2. This CDR3 has 16 residues. The germline gives CDR1 MGHRA, CDR2 YSYEKL. J lost 0 bases, V lost 3 bases, and 4 bases had no gene match. DNA for the CDR3: TGCGCCAGCAGCCACCGGACTAGTACGAACACCGGGGAGCTGTTTTTT. Translated: CASSHRTSTNTGELFF.

This chain links TRBV20-1 with TRBJ2-3; no reliable D call. This CDR3 contains 15 residues. Per germline, CDR1 DFQATT and CDR2 SNEGSKA (reference sequence). The V gene lost 0 bases and the J gene lost 7 bases, with 17 bases spanning the gap. The CDR3 DNA follows: TGCAGTGCTAGAGACGGCTCCTATGGCGTGAATACGCAGTATTTT. Translating gives CSARDGSYGVNTQYF.

V usage is TRBV9 and J usage is TRBJ2-2, with 8 bases matching TRBD1. Germline lookup yields CDR1 SGDLS and CDR2 YYNGEE. This CDR3 region has 16 residues. V was clipped by 0 bases and J by 7 bases; unmatched bases: 8. CDR3: CASSVEAGGIGGELFF. The CDR3 DNA sequence: TGTGCCAGCAGCGTAGAGGCAGGGGGCATTGGCGGGGAGCTGTTTTTT.

This clonotype was detected only a few times. The gene calls are TRBV7-6 and TRBJ2-5; no firm D call. Germline CDR1 SGHVS, CDR2 FNYEAQ. This CDR3 is built from 15 residues. V was trimmed by 7 bases and J by 2 bases, leaving 17 bases between them. The CDR3 loop is CASTRNRQLQETQYF. The CDR3 bases are TGTGCCAGCACAAGAAACCGGCAGTTACAAGAGACCCAGTACTTC. Complete variable domain (other parts from reference TRBV7-6 and TRBJ2-5): GAGVSQSPRYKVTKRGQDVALRCDPISGHVSLYWYRQALGQGPEFLTYFNYEAQQDKSGLPNDRFSAERPEGSISTLTIQRTEQRDSAMYRCASTRNRQLQETQYFGPGTRLLVL.

V is TRBV10-3 and J is TRBJ2-2; TRBD1 might be the D (5 bases). V lost 3 bases to trimming and J lost 1 base, with 9 bases between them. The germline CDR1 and CDR2 sequences are ENHRY and SYGVKD. The CDR3 is made up of 15 amino acids. CDR3 protein: CAISDPGLNTGELFF. DNA for the CDR3: TGTGCCATCAGTGATCCAGGGTTGAACACCGGGGAGCTGTTTTTT.

V is TRBV20-1 and J is TRBJ2-5; 8 bases line up with TRBD1. Germline V lookup: CDR1 DFQATT, CDR2 SNEGSKA (reference sequence). This CDR3 comprises 15 residues. The junction had 13 bases not matched to a gene; V was cut back by 6 bases and J by 4 bases. The CDR3 DNA sequence: TGCAGTGCCGAAGCAATCGGACAGGGTTTAGAGACCCAGTACTTC. Translating it yields CSAEAIGQGLETQYF.

This clonotype was detected only a few times. This sequence joins TRBV4-1 and TRBJ2-2; 7 bases line up with TRBD2. Germline V gives CDR1 MGHRA, CDR2 YSYEKL. V lost 2 bases to trimming and J lost 4 bases; unmatched junction nucleotides: 10. The CDR3 contains 17 residues. The CDR3 DNA reads TGCGCCAGCAGCCAACGACTAGCCACAGCGGGCACCGGGGAGCTGTTTTTT. Translating it yields CASSQRLATAGTGELFF.

This clonotype has a handful of counts. The chain joins TRBV29-1 to TRBJ2-6; a possible D gene is TRBD2 (6 bases). V was shortened by 4 bases and J by 2 bases, with 9 bases between the two germline ends. The CDR3 length is 14 residues. Germline V gene sequence: CDR1 SQVTM, CDR2 ANQGSEA. CDR3 bases: TGCAGCGTTGGGCGGGGTACTGGGGCCAACGTCCTGACTTTC. This gives the protein CSVGRGTGANVLTF.

The chain couples TRBV4-3 to TRBJ2-3; no clear D gene. V was shortened by 1 base and J by 5 bases, with 10 bases between the two germline ends. Germline V CDR1 and CDR2: LGHNA, YSLEER. CDR3 length: 14 amino acids. CDR3 sequence: CASSQAEGGDTQYF. The CDR3 DNA is TGCGCCAGCAGCCAAGCCGAAGGCGGAGATACGCAGTATTTT.

The chain has TRBV28 and TRBJ1-5, with TRBD1 matching 7 bases. Germline CDR1 is MDHEN and CDR2 is SYDVKM. J lost 1 base, V lost 11 bases, and 11 bases had no gene match. The CDR3 totals 15 residues. The DNA of the CDR3 is TGTGCCCCCGGGCCAGGGGGATGGAGCAATCAGCCCCAGCATTTT. Protein: CAPGPGGWSNQPQHF.

The V gene is TRBV7-8, the J gene TRBJ2-2, with D perhaps TRBD1 (5 bases). The CDR3 contains 14 residues. V gave up 8 bases and J gave up 1 base, with 11 bases separating them. In germline, CDR1 is SGHVS, CDR2 FQNEAQ. The CDR3 nucleotides are TGTGCCAGCCGGACGACAGAGAACACCGGGGAGCTGTTTTTT. Translated: CASRTTENTGELFF.

The J gene is TRBJ2-5, the V gene TRBV9, with D tentatively TRBD2 (6 bases). CDR3 size: 16 residues. Germline CDR1 reads SGDLS; CDR2 reads YYNGEE. V was cut by 0 bases and J by 7 bases, with 19 bases left in between. Written as DNA, the CDR3 is TGTGCCAGCAGCGTAGCGGACTACAGACCTTCAGGGACCCAGTACTTC. It yields the protein CASSVADYRPSGTQYF.

This clonotype showed up just a few times. In DNA form, the CDR3 reads TGCGCCAGCAGCCCTGGGGGACTAGCGGGAGATACGCAGTATTTT. Translated: CASSPGGLAGDTQYF. The chain carries TRBV5-1 and TRBJ2-3; 12 bases align to TRBD2. CDR3 length: 15 residues. Germline values: CDR1 SGHRS, CDR2 YFSETQ. Germline trimming cut 4 bases from V and 5 bases from J; bases unmatched to any gene: 5.

This clonotype was detected ten times or more. The rearrangement joins TRBV20-1 to TRBJ2-3; D perhaps matches TRBD1 (5 bases). The V and J ends lost 6 bases and 3 bases respectively, with 10 bases between them. Germline-derived CDR1 and CDR2 are DFQATT and SNEGSKA (reference sequence). The CDR3 runs 12 residues. The CDR3 loop is CSASRQTDTQYF. Written as DNA, the CDR3 is TGCAGTGCCAGCCGACAGACAGATACGCAGTATTTT.

This clonotype was found a few times. This chain joins TRBV29-1 and TRBJ2-3; D gene ambiguous. CDR1 and CDR2 from the germline V gene are SQVTM and ANQGSEA. The CDR3 is made up of 13 amino acids. The germline V and J ends were trimmed by 5 bases and 0 bases, with 9 bases remaining between them. CDR3 sequence reads: CSVLRISTDTQYF. Here the CDR3 DNA reads TGCAGCGTTCTCCGGATTAGCACAGATACGCAGTATTTT.

This clonotype was observed many times. This chain uses TRBV5-1 with TRBJ2-1, with D unclear. Trimming took off 0 bases at V and 10 bases at J, with 8 bases between the two ends. The CDR3 extends over 12 amino acids. CDR1 is SGHRS, CDR2 YFSETQ, per germline. The CDR3 DNA follows: TGCGCCAGCAGCTTGGGTCAAGGCGAGCAGTTCTTC. Translated: CASSLGQGEQFF. The variable domain in full, completed from reference TRBV5-1 and TRBJ2-1, reads KAGVTQTPRYLIKTRGQQVTLSCSPISGHRSVSWYQQTPGQGLQFLFEYFSETQRNKGNFPGRFSGRQFSNSRSEMNVSTLELGDSALYLCASSLGQGEQFFGPGTRLTVL.

This chain links TRBV5-1 with TRBJ2-7; a possible D gene is TRBD2 (5 bases). The length of the CDR3 is 12 residues. V was cut by 5 bases and J by 6 bases, with 12 bases left in between. Germline CDR1 SGHRS, CDR2 YFSETQ. In DNA form, the CDR3 reads TGCGCCAGCAGACGGGAATTAGGCGAGCAGTACTTC. Amino acid sequence: CASRRELGEQYF.

This clonotype was observed at least ten times. The CDR3: CASRKTGTGNTIYF. The DNA of the CDR3 is TGTGCCAGCAGAAAAACAGGGACCGGAAACACCATATATTTT. The chain employs TRBV12-3 or TRBV12-4 and TRBJ1-3, with D possibly matching TRBD1 (6 bases). V was trimmed by 6 bases and J by 4 bases, leaving 13 bases between them. The CDR3 contains 14 residues.

In the case of this clonotype: This likely comes from a read error, as the CDR3 has no conserved phenylalanine or tryptophan at its end. The V gene is TRBV29-1, the J gene TRBJ2-5, with D hard to call. Germline CDR1 and CDR2: SQVTM and ANQGSEA. There are 11 residues in the CDR3. The V end was cut by 3 bases, the J end by 4 bases, with 6 bases between. The CDR3 loop is CSVEKGETQYL. The CDR3 bases are TGCAGCGTTGAGAAGGGAGAGACCCAGTACTTA.

The chain recombines TRBV4-2 with TRBJ2-1, with 7 bases matching TRBD1. This CDR3 region has 15 residues. After removal of 1 base from V and 7 bases from J, the junction contained 7 bases not matched to a gene. Looked up from germline, CDR1 is LGHNA and CDR2 is YNFKEQ. DNA for the CDR3: TGTGCCAGCAGCCAAGCCCAGGGGGAACCAAATGAGCAGTTCTTC. Encoded protein: CASSQAQGEPNEQFF.

This clonotype came up a few times. V gene TRBV10-1 combines with J gene TRBJ1-6, with 7 bases lining up with TRBD1. V shed 8 bases, J shed 1 base, and the junction held 11 bases outside the gene matches. CDR1 and CDR2 (germline): WNHNN, SYGVQD (reference sequence). This CDR3 comprises 17 residues. The CDR3 nucleotides are TGCGCCAGCCCAAGACAGGGCAATGGATCCTATAATTCACCCCTCCACTTT. Encoded protein: CASPRQGNGSYNSPLHF.

This chain uses TRBV2 with TRBJ2-1; possibly TRBD1 for D (6 bases). The CDR3 runs 16 residues. Between the trimmed V and J ends, which lost 2 bases and 3 bases, there was a span of 14 bases. The germline V gene encodes CDR1 SNHLY and CDR2 FYNNEI. The CDR3 coding sequence is TGTGCCAGCAGTGAACACCAGGGGAACCTCTACAATGAGCAGTTCTTC. It codes for CASSEHQGNLYNEQFF.

This clonotype was counted between two and nine times. The V gene is TRBV12-3 or TRBV12-4, the J gene TRBJ2-5; 7 bases are shared with TRBD1. Trimming removed 6 bases from V and 3 bases from J; junction bases left unmatched: 7. CDR3 length: 14 residues. The CDR3 region is CASSERQGKETQYF. The CDR3, as DNA: TGTGCCAGCAGCGAAAGACAGGGAAAAGAGACCCAGTACTTC.

This clonotype showed up just a few times. The CDR3 spells CSARPPGQYNSPLHF. The CDR3 nucleotides are TGCAGCGCGCGGCCCCCGGGACAGTATAATTCACCCCTCCACTTT. The chain employs TRBV20-1 and TRBJ1-6; 7 nucleotides line up with TRBD1. The CDR3 contains 15 residues. Germline CDR1 reads DFQATT; CDR2 reads SNEGSKA (reference sequence).

The J gene is TRBJ2-7, the V gene TRBV2; the D is unclear. V lost 7 bases, J lost 4 bases, and 14 bases lay in between. Germline V gives CDR1 SNHLY, CDR2 FYNNEI. The CDR3 length is 13 residues. This CDR3 is CASTRFSAYEQYF. CDR3 in DNA: TGTGCCAGCACCAGGTTCTCGGCTTACGAGCAGTACTTC.

This chain uses TRBV12-3 or TRBV12-4 with TRBJ2-7, with 8 bases that match TRBD1. J gave up 1 base and V 3 bases, and 8 bases lay outside the gene matches. This CDR3 contains 16 residues. CDR3 sequence: CASSFGTGHDSYEQYF. The CDR3 DNA follows: TGTGCCAGCAGTTTTGGGACAGGCCACGATTCCTACGAGCAGTACTTC.

The rearrangement joins TRBV6-2 or TRBV6-3 to TRBJ2-1; 14 bases agree with TRBD2. The V gene end was trimmed by 0 bases and the J gene end by 6 bases; junction bases not matched to a gene: 16. This CDR3 has 21 residues. CDR1 and CDR2 (germline): MNHEY, SVGEGT. As DNA, the CDR3 is TGTGCCAGCAGTTACTCGATCCTCCCGGGACTAGCGGGGGCTGGGGGCAATGAGCAGTTCTTC. It codes for CASSYSILPGLAGAGGNEQFF.